Listed below are T cell receptor beta chains from one sample, sequenced in a study of cytomegalovirus exposure and HLA in healthy donors. Here immunoSEQ multiplex PCR was the method, and the copy in TCRdb shows in-frame clones only, minus some. The repertoire includes roughly 150,000 clones, 89% of them detected once, and 4% to 5% sits in the top ten. Sequencing input: PBMCs. The source of these receptors is a young man in good health and CMV-seropositive. Each CDR3 is given without its conserved first and last residue. Only some rows state a clone size, as once, few, many or a class for expanded clones.

V gene: TRBV25-1
J gene: TRBJ2-2
clone size: once
CDR3 protein: ASSEIDRHTGELF

V gene: TRBV9
J gene: TRBJ2-7
clone size: NA
CDR3 protein: ASSPTPLAGGNEQY

V gene: TRBV11-3
J gene: TRBJ2-7
clone size: NA
CDR3 protein: ASSLGGHRGNYEQY

V gene: TRBV2
J gene: TRBJ1-2
clone size: few
CDR3 protein: ASRLPSNYGYT

V gene: TRBV28
J gene: TRBJ2-7
clone size: NA
CDR3 protein: ASSPGTPIYEQY

V gene: TRBV28
J gene: TRBJ2-1
clone size: NA
CDR3 protein: ASSPADLSGGTQAAF

V gene: TRBV11-3
J gene: TRBJ2-7
clone size: NA
CDR3 protein: ASSKAASGEQY

V gene: TRBV29-1
J gene: TRBJ2-3
clone size: NA
CDR3 protein: SGLRGATDTQY

V gene: TRBV9
J gene: TRBJ1-1
clone size: NA
CDR3 protein: ASSVELNTEAF

V gene: TRBV2
J gene: TRBJ2-5
clone size: NA
CDR3 protein: ASRADRGGLETQY

V gene: TRBV27
J gene: TRBJ1-2
clone size: NA
CDR3 protein: ASRAIEDSYGYT

V gene: TRBV7-9
J gene: TRBJ2-7
clone size: few
CDR3 protein: ASTLGNGIHYEQY

V gene: TRBV7-9
J gene: TRBJ2-7
clone size: NA
CDR3 protein: ASSERGEQY

V gene: TRBV4-1
J gene: TRBJ2-7
clone size: NA
CDR3 protein: ASSQTTFREGFYEQY

V gene: TRBV28
J gene: TRBJ1-2
clone size: NA
CDR3 protein: ASSGGKERDRAIGGYT

V gene: TRBV5-1
J gene: TRBJ2-1
clone size: NA
CDR3 protein: ASSWGQTGGNEQF

V gene: TRBV7-8
J gene: TRBJ1-5
clone size: once
CDR3 protein: ASSFGRTHSNQPQH

V gene: TRBV6-1
J gene: TRBJ2-7
clone size: many
CDR3 protein: ASSEALDSSGFSYEQY

V gene: TRBV7-2
J gene: TRBJ2-2
clone size: few
CDR3 protein: ASSSRTGTGELF

V gene: TRBV7-3
J gene: TRBJ2-3
clone size: few
CDR3 protein: ASSFVGGTDTQY